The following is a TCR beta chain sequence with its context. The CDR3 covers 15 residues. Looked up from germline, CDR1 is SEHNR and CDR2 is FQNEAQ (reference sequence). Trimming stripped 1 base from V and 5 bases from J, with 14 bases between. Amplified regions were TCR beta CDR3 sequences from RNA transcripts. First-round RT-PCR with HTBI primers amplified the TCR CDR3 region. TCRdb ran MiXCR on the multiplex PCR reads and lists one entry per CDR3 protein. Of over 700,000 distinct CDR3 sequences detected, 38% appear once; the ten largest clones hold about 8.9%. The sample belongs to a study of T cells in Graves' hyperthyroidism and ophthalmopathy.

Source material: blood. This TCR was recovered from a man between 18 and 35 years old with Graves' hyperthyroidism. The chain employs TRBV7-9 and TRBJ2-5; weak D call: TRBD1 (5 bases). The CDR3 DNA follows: TGTGCCAGCAGCTTAGGGACAAACACCGGGGAGACCCAGTACTTC. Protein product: CASSLGTNTGETQYF. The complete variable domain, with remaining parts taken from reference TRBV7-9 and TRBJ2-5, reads DTGVSQNPRHKITKRGQNVTFRCDPISEHNRLYWYRQTLGQGPEFLTYFQNEAQLEKSRLLSDRFSAERPKGSFSTLEIQRTEQGDSAMYLCASSLGTNTGETQYFGPGTRLLVL.